This is a list of T cell receptor beta chains from one sample in a study of identical twins. MiXCR, applied by TCRdb to the 5' RACE reads, yields one record per CDR3 protein. The table lists about 530,000 distinct CDR3 sequences, 20% to 25% of them singletons. The data also belong to a second study, concerning yellow fever vaccine responses in identical twins.

Sequencing was performed on CD4+ T cells sorted from blood. These receptors all stem from a woman younger than 35 in good health. Each CDR3 is given with its conserved first and last residue. The order of the fields is CDR3 DNA, CDR3 protein, D gene, J gene, clone size, V gene. The D gene is left open where the match is weak. The size of a clone is reported for some rows only, either as once, few or many, or as a class for expanded clones.

cdr3_nt: TGTGCCAGCAGCTTAGGTGGTGGGACCGGGGAGCTGTTTTTT
cdr3_aa: CASSLGGGTGELFF
d_call: NA
j_call: TRBJ2-2
clone_size: few
v_call: TRBV5-6

cdr3_nt: TGCGCCAGCAGCCCCCTTCGCGGGGGTCTGGTGGAGACCCAGTACTTC
cdr3_aa: CASSPLRGGLVETQYF
d_call: TRBD2
j_call: TRBJ2-5
clone_size: few
v_call: TRBV4-1

cdr3_nt: TGCGCCAGCAGCCCGGGGGACAGGGAAGAGACCCAGTACTTC
cdr3_aa: CASSPGDREETQYF
d_call: TRBD1
j_call: TRBJ2-5
clone_size: few
v_call: TRBV5-1

cdr3_nt: TGTGCCAGCAGCCAGGCTGACAGATACACTGAAGCTTTCTTT
cdr3_aa: CASSQADRYTEAFF
d_call: NA
j_call: TRBJ1-1
clone_size: few
v_call: TRBV4-2

cdr3_nt: TGTGCCAGCAGCTTGACTCAGGGGCCTAACACTGAAGCTTTCTTT
cdr3_aa: CASSLTQGPNTEAFF
d_call: NA
j_call: TRBJ1-1
clone_size: NA
v_call: TRBV5-5

cdr3_nt: TGCGCCAGCAGCTTGGGGGACAGGGAGGCTTCGGTAGCCAAAAACATTCAGTACTTC
cdr3_aa: CASSLGDREASVAKNIQYF
d_call: TRBD1
j_call: TRBJ2-4
clone_size: NA
v_call: TRBV5-1

cdr3_nt: TGTGCCAGCAGTTTACCCACGACAGGTCAAGAGACCCAGTACTTC
cdr3_aa: CASSLPTTGQETQYF
d_call: NA
j_call: TRBJ2-5
clone_size: few
v_call: TRBV28

cdr3_nt: TGTGCCAGCAGAACCGACAGCGACGGGGTGGACCTCTTC
cdr3_aa: CASRTDSDGVDLF
d_call: NA
j_call: TRBJ1-2
clone_size: NA
v_call: TRBV2

cdr3_nt: TGCGCCAGCAGCCAAGGACAGGGGATCACCTACAATGAGCAGTTCTTC
cdr3_aa: CASSQGQGITYNEQFF
d_call: TRBD1
j_call: TRBJ2-1
clone_size: few
v_call: TRBV4-1

cdr3_nt: TGTGCCAGCAGCTTAAGTTTACACCCCTACAATGAGCAGTTCTTC
cdr3_aa: CASSLSLHPYNEQFF
d_call: NA
j_call: TRBJ2-1
clone_size: NA
v_call: TRBV7-8

cdr3_nt: TGCGCCAGCAGTTATAGCGGAAACACCGGGGAGCTGTTTTTT
cdr3_aa: CASSYSGNTGELFF
d_call: NA
j_call: TRBJ2-2
clone_size: NA
v_call: TRBV10-2

cdr3_nt: TGTGCCAGCAGACGACCTAGGGCAGGGGTTTCCACCGGGGAGCTGTTTTTT
cdr3_aa: CASRRPRAGVSTGELFF
d_call: NA
j_call: TRBJ2-2
clone_size: few
v_call: TRBV7-9

cdr3_nt: TGCAGTGCTAGAGCCGGGAGTATGGCCAGCACAGATACGCAGTATTTT
cdr3_aa: CSARAGSMASTDTQYF
d_call: NA
j_call: TRBJ2-3
clone_size: NA
v_call: TRBV20-1

cdr3_nt: TGTGCCAGCAGTTTCAACTACTTCAGGGGAAAGCAGTACTTC
cdr3_aa: CASSFNYFRGKQYF
d_call: NA
j_call: TRBJ2-7
clone_size: NA
v_call: TRBV12-3/TRBV12-4

cdr3_nt: TGTGCCAGCAGCCCCCTGAGAGGCACCGGGGAGCTGTTTTTT
cdr3_aa: CASSPLRGTGELFF
d_call: NA
j_call: TRBJ2-2
clone_size: NA
v_call: TRBV9

cdr3_nt: TGCGCCAGCAGCCAAGATGTGGCGGGGGAGCAGTTCTTC
cdr3_aa: CASSQDVAGEQFF
d_call: NA
j_call: TRBJ2-1
clone_size: NA
v_call: TRBV4-1

cdr3_nt: TGTGCCAGTACTGAGGGAAGTACAGATACGCAGTATTTT
cdr3_aa: CASTEGSTDTQYF
d_call: NA
j_call: TRBJ2-3
clone_size: few
v_call: TRBV28

cdr3_nt: TGTGCCAGCAGCCCGAGAGCTCGACAGGGAAACTCTGGGGCCAACGTCCTGACTTTC
cdr3_aa: CASSPRARQGNSGANVLTF
d_call: TRBD1
j_call: TRBJ2-6
clone_size: NA
v_call: TRBV5-6

cdr3_nt: TGTGCCAGCAGGCTAGACAGGGACAATCAGCCCCAGCATTTT
cdr3_aa: CASRLDRDNQPQHF
d_call: TRBD1
j_call: TRBJ1-5
clone_size: few
v_call: TRBV12-3/TRBV12-4

cdr3_nt: TGTGCCAGCAGCTTAGTAGGGTTGAATGGCTACACCTTC
cdr3_aa: CASSLVGLNGYTF
d_call: NA
j_call: TRBJ1-2
clone_size: few
v_call: TRBV11-2

cdr3_nt: TGCGCCAGCAGCCCCTCCGGGGGGGCTTTCTATGAGCAGTTCTTC
cdr3_aa: CASSPSGGAFYEQFF
d_call: TRBD2
j_call: TRBJ2-1
clone_size: few
v_call: TRBV5-1

cdr3_nt: TGTGCCATCAGTGAGTCGGTTGGGAAGGTTGAAGCTTTCTTT
cdr3_aa: CAISESVGKVEAFF
d_call: NA
j_call: TRBJ1-1
clone_size: few
v_call: TRBV10-3

cdr3_nt: TGTGCCAGCTCCCACCCCCGGGGGGAGACCCAGTACTTC
cdr3_aa: CASSHPRGETQYF
d_call: NA
j_call: TRBJ2-5
clone_size: NA
v_call: TRBV28

cdr3_nt: TGCAGTGCTATCGGGCCTAGCGGGAGGTACGAGCAGTACTTC
cdr3_aa: CSAIGPSGRYEQYF
d_call: TRBD2
j_call: TRBJ2-7
clone_size: few
v_call: TRBV20-1

cdr3_nt: TGTGCCAGCAGTGAATCTGGACAGGGGAATCAGCCCCAGCATTTT
cdr3_aa: CASSESGQGNQPQHF
d_call: TRBD1
j_call: TRBJ1-5
clone_size: NA
v_call: TRBV6-4

cdr3_nt: TGCAGCGTTTTGCGGGAGGGGCAAGAGACCCAGTACTTC
cdr3_aa: CSVLREGQETQYF
d_call: TRBD2
j_call: TRBJ2-5
clone_size: NA
v_call: TRBV29-1

cdr3_nt: TGTGCCAGCAGCTTGGGGGACAGGGGTGATCCACCCCTCCACTTT
cdr3_aa: CASSLGDRGDPPLHF
d_call: TRBD1
j_call: TRBJ1-6
clone_size: NA
v_call: TRBV5-5

cdr3_nt: TGCGCCAGCAGCCCTTCGGGACAGGGAGGTGGTGAAGCTTTCTTT
cdr3_aa: CASSPSGQGGGEAFF
d_call: TRBD1
j_call: TRBJ1-1
clone_size: NA
v_call: TRBV5-1

cdr3_nt: TGTGCCAGCACGGGGAACGCTGAAGCTTTCTTT
cdr3_aa: CASTGNAEAFF
d_call: NA
j_call: TRBJ1-1
clone_size: NA
v_call: TRBV5-6

cdr3_nt: TGTGCCAGCAGCCCGGCCCCCCCAGCCCACACTAGCGGGAGCTCCTACGAGCAGTACTTC
cdr3_aa: CASSPAPPAHTSGSSYEQYF
d_call: TRBD2
j_call: TRBJ2-7
clone_size: few
v_call: TRBV7-8

cdr3_nt: TGTGCCAGCAGCTCCCGGGACTACTACAATGAGCAGTTCTTC
cdr3_aa: CASSSRDYYNEQFF
d_call: TRBD2
j_call: TRBJ2-1
clone_size: few
v_call: TRBV5-5

cdr3_nt: TGTGCCACCAGTGACGGGGGGACAGATACGCAGTATTTT
cdr3_aa: CATSDGGTDTQYF
d_call: TRBD2
j_call: TRBJ2-3
clone_size: few
v_call: TRBV24-1

cdr3_nt: TGTGCCACCAGCAGTCAACAGTCGGCCAACGTCCTGACTTTC
cdr3_aa: CATSSQQSANVLTF
d_call: NA
j_call: TRBJ2-6
clone_size: few
v_call: TRBV15

cdr3_nt: TGTGCCACCAGTGATCATAGCGGGGCCGGCTCGTACAATGAGCAGTTCTTC
cdr3_aa: CATSDHSGAGSYNEQFF
d_call: TRBD2
j_call: TRBJ2-1
clone_size: NA
v_call: TRBV24-1

cdr3_nt: TGCAGTGTCCACGCCGGGGCAGATACGCAGTATTTT
cdr3_aa: CSVHAGADTQYF
d_call: NA
j_call: TRBJ2-3
clone_size: NA
v_call: TRBV20-1

cdr3_nt: TGCGCCAGCAGCCCCCTGACTAGCGGGAGTGTTAACACCGGGGAGCTGTTTTTT
cdr3_aa: CASSPLTSGSVNTGELFF
d_call: TRBD2
j_call: TRBJ2-2
clone_size: few
v_call: TRBV10-1

cdr3_nt: TGCGCCAGCAGCTTGGGGACAGAAGGAGATGGCTACACCTTC
cdr3_aa: CASSLGTEGDGYTF
d_call: NA
j_call: TRBJ1-2
clone_size: few
v_call: TRBV5-1

cdr3_nt: TGTGCCAGCAGCTTAGGGATAGGGTCCTACGAGCAGTACTTC
cdr3_aa: CASSLGIGSYEQYF
d_call: NA
j_call: TRBJ2-7
clone_size: NA
v_call: TRBV11-2

cdr3_nt: TGCGCCAGCCTAGCCACTGGGGGGCGCACCGGGGAGCTGTTTTTT
cdr3_aa: CASLATGGRTGELFF
d_call: NA
j_call: TRBJ2-2
clone_size: many
v_call: TRBV4-1

cdr3_nt: TGCAGTGCTAGAGGAGGGATGACCTACAATGAGCAGTTCTTC
cdr3_aa: CSARGGMTYNEQFF
d_call: NA
j_call: TRBJ2-1
clone_size: NA
v_call: TRBV20-1

cdr3_nt: TGCAGTGCATCTGCGGCGGTGGTGAGCAATCAGCCCCAGCATTTT
cdr3_aa: CSASAAVVSNQPQHF
d_call: NA
j_call: TRBJ1-5
clone_size: few
v_call: TRBV20-1

cdr3_nt: TGTGCCAGCAGTTTAGACAATTTGTACACTGAAGCTTTCTTT
cdr3_aa: CASSLDNLYTEAFF
d_call: NA
j_call: TRBJ1-1
clone_size: NA
v_call: TRBV12-3/TRBV12-4

cdr3_nt: TGCAGTGCTAGAGAATTTCAGGAGTCGAACACTGAAGCTTTCTTT
cdr3_aa: CSAREFQESNTEAFF
d_call: NA
j_call: TRBJ1-1
clone_size: NA
v_call: TRBV20-1

cdr3_nt: TGTGCCACCAGTGACCCTAAACAGGGCGTTCGCGAGCAGTACTTC
cdr3_aa: CATSDPKQGVREQYF
d_call: NA
j_call: TRBJ2-7
clone_size: few
v_call: TRBV24-1

cdr3_nt: TGTGCCAGTAGACTAGCGTTGAGCTCCTACAATGAGCAGTTCTTC
cdr3_aa: CASRLALSSYNEQFF
d_call: TRBD2
j_call: TRBJ2-1
clone_size: NA
v_call: TRBV19

cdr3_nt: TGTGCCAGCAGTCTACTGAGGGTCGGCGAGACCCAGTACTTC
cdr3_aa: CASSLLRVGETQYF
d_call: NA
j_call: TRBJ2-5
clone_size: few
v_call: TRBV6-5

cdr3_nt: TGTGCCAGCAGGGAGCGACTAGCGGGAAACAATGAGCAGTTCTTC
cdr3_aa: CASRERLAGNNEQFF
d_call: TRBD2
j_call: TRBJ2-1
clone_size: NA
v_call: TRBV28

cdr3_nt: TGCAGTGCTAGAGCCCCAGTCTCCGGGACTAGAAGGGGCAATGAGCAGTTCTTC
cdr3_aa: CSARAPVSGTRRGNEQFF
d_call: TRBD2
j_call: TRBJ2-1
clone_size: many
v_call: TRBV20-1

cdr3_nt: TGTGCCAGCAGTTACCCCCGGACTAGCGAAGCAGATACGCAGTATTTT
cdr3_aa: CASSYPRTSEADTQYF
d_call: TRBD2
j_call: TRBJ2-3
clone_size: NA
v_call: TRBV6-2/TRBV6-3

cdr3_nt: TGTGCCATCAGTGGGGACAGTTGGGGGCGTCCAGATACGCAGTATTTT
cdr3_aa: CAISGDSWGRPDTQYF
d_call: TRBD1
j_call: TRBJ2-3
clone_size: NA
v_call: TRBV10-3

cdr3_nt: TGTGCCAGCAGCCAAGGCGGCGTATACTCCTACAATGAGCAGTTCTTC
cdr3_aa: CASSQGGVYSYNEQFF
d_call: NA
j_call: TRBJ2-1
clone_size: NA
v_call: TRBV3-1

cdr3_nt: TGTGCCAGCAGTGACCCCCCGGGTTACGAGCAGTACTTC
cdr3_aa: CASSDPPGYEQYF
d_call: NA
j_call: TRBJ2-7
clone_size: NA
v_call: TRBV2

cdr3_nt: TGCAGTGCCACTGGACTAGCGAGCTACGAGCAGTACTTC
cdr3_aa: CSATGLASYEQYF
d_call: TRBD2
j_call: TRBJ2-7
clone_size: few
v_call: TRBV20-1

cdr3_nt: TGTGCCAGCAGCTTGAGGCTAGCGGACACCGGGGAGCTGTTTTTT
cdr3_aa: CASSLRLADTGELFF
d_call: TRBD2
j_call: TRBJ2-2
clone_size: few
v_call: TRBV5-5

cdr3_nt: TGTGCCAGCTCACCACGGAACAGCTACGAGCAGTACTTC
cdr3_aa: CASSPRNSYEQYF
d_call: NA
j_call: TRBJ2-7
clone_size: NA
v_call: TRBV18

cdr3_nt: TGCAGTGCTAGAGCCACCCCGGACAGGGGCACACACGTGGGAGATACGCAGTATTTT
cdr3_aa: CSARATPDRGTHVGDTQYF
d_call: TRBD1
j_call: TRBJ2-3
clone_size: NA
v_call: TRBV20-1

cdr3_nt: TGTGCCAGCAGCCCAAAGACCAAATACCAAGAGACCCAGTACTTC
cdr3_aa: CASSPKTKYQETQYF
d_call: NA
j_call: TRBJ2-5
clone_size: NA
v_call: TRBV7-9

cdr3_nt: TGTGCCAGCAGCCGACGCCGGTCACTCGACAATGAGCAGTTCTTC
cdr3_aa: CASSRRRSLDNEQFF
d_call: NA
j_call: TRBJ2-1
clone_size: few
v_call: TRBV2

cdr3_nt: TGCAGTGCTAGACTGTCGACCACGACTGAAGCTTTCTTT
cdr3_aa: CSARLSTTTEAFF
d_call: NA
j_call: TRBJ1-1
clone_size: NA
v_call: TRBV20-1

cdr3_nt: TGTGCCAGCAGCCGACCACCCGCGGAGACCCAGTACTTC
cdr3_aa: CASSRPPAETQYF
d_call: NA
j_call: TRBJ2-5
clone_size: NA
v_call: TRBV3-1